These 14 T cell receptor beta chains were sequenced from one sample in a study of cytomegalovirus exposure and HLA in healthy donors. Amplification used 60 Vbeta primers and 13 Jbeta primers. TCRdb's table, derived via immunoSEQ multiplex PCR, lists solely in-frame clones and lacks some. Among 160,000 or so clones, around nine tenths were seen once, and the ten largest hold under 0.95%. The source material was PBMCs. The receptors originated from a woman in her twenties or thirties in good health and CMV-seronegative.

The rearrangement links TRBV27 to TRBJ2-2; D might be TRBD1 (6 bases). The CDR3 covers 16 residues. With 2 bases removed from V and 4 bases from J, the gap between germline ends came to 14 bases. CDR1 MNHEY and CDR2 SMNVEV come from the germline V gene (reference sequence). In DNA form, the CDR3 reads TGTGCCAGCAGTTTAAATCAGGGGATATTCACCGGGGAGCTGTTTTTT. It codes for CASSLNQGIFTGELFF.

The J gene is TRBJ1-3, the V gene TRBV9, with D hard to call. V lost 4 bases to trimming and J lost 4 bases, with 12 bases between them. Germline lookup yields CDR1 SGDLS and CDR2 YYNGEE. This CDR3 is built from 14 residues. CDR3 in amino acids: CASSFTVTGNTIYF. The CDR3 DNA follows: TGTGCCAGCAGCTTCACAGTTACAGGAAACACCATATATTTT. Supplemented by reference TRBV9 and TRBJ1-3, the full variable domain reads DSGVTQTPKHLITATGQRVTLRCSPRSGDLSVYWYQQSLDQGLQFLIQYYNGEERAKGNILERFSAQQFPDLHSELNLSSLELGDSALYFCASSFTVTGNTIYFGEGSWLTVV.

V gene TRBV9 combines with J gene TRBJ1-1, with 7 bases fitting TRBD1. In germline, CDR1 is SGDLS, CDR2 YYNGEE. Losses at the gene ends were 1 base for V and 0 bases for J; bases not matched to a gene: 15. The CDR3 totals 19 residues. CDR3 amino acids: CASSVRPGGGGGMNTEAFF. The CDR3 coding sequence is TGTGCCAGCAGCGTAAGGCCAGGGGGAGGTGGGGGCATGAACACTGAAGCTTTCTTT.

In this sample, this clone turned up once. V is TRBV19 and J is TRBJ2-1; 8 bases fit TRBD2. Germline V lookup: CDR1 LNHDA, CDR2 SQIVND (reference sequence). With 6 bases clipped from V and 9 bases from J, the junction kept 13 bases outside the gene matches. This CDR3 spans 15 amino acids. The chain's CDR3 is CASSQASGSSSEQFF. The CDR3 coding sequence is TGTGCCAGTAGCCAGGCTAGCGGGTCATCTAGTGAGCAGTTCTTC.

The chain employs TRBV7-8 and TRBJ2-1, with D maybe TRBD1 (5 bases). Germline V gives CDR1 SGHVS, CDR2 FQNEAQ. Trimming cost V 5 bases and J 2 bases, with 13 bases left between them. This CDR3 has 15 amino acids. The CDR3 spells CASSPIRETYNEQFF. The CDR3 DNA is TGTGCCAGCAGCCCGATCAGGGAAACCTACAATGAGCAGTTCTTC.

This chain joins TRBV5-6 and TRBJ2-2; the D is unclear. Germline V CDR1 and CDR2: SGHDT, YYEEEE. The CDR3 length is 13 residues. Trimming left V 4 bases short and J 6 bases short, with 10 bases between. Here the CDR3 DNA reads TGTGCCAGCAGCCTAACTAATCCCGGGGAGCTGTTTTTT. Protein sequence: CASSLTNPGELFF.

This clone was detected only once. The gene calls are TRBV2 and TRBJ2-2; 11 positions match TRBD1. CDR1 and CDR2 (germline): SNHLY, FYNNEI. CDR3 length: 16 residues. V shed 2 bases and J 6 bases; nucleotides not matched to a gene: 5. This chain's CDR3 is CASSELDRGLPGELFF. CDR3 DNA sequence: TGTGCCAGCAGTGAATTGGACAGGGGGCTCCCCGGGGAGCTGTTTTTT.

The gene calls are TRBV4-1 and TRBJ2-5, with TRBD2 matching over 9 bases. The end of the DNA aligns better with TRBJ2-7, so the J call may be wrong. CDR3 size: 17 residues. Germline CDR1 MGHRA, CDR2 YSYEKL. CDR3 bases: TGCGCCAGCAGCCAAGATGGGTCCGGCGGGGGGGTCGACGAGCAGTACTTC. Translation: CASSQDGSGGGVDEQYF.

The count of this clone is one. The J gene is TRBJ2-1, the V gene TRBV29-1, with D possibly being TRBD2 (5 bases). Germline CDR1 SQVTM, CDR2 ANQGSEA. With 4 bases removed from V and 0 bases from J, the gap between germline ends came to 10 bases. The CDR3 length is 14 residues. The CDR3 DNA reads TGCAGCGTTGGATACGGGAACTCCTACAATGAGCAGTTCTTC. The encoded protein is CSVGYGNSYNEQFF.

This clone was picked up one time. The rearrangement links TRBV19 to TRBJ2-3; 10 nucleotides match TRBD2. The trim removed 7 bases at V and 0 bases at J, leaving 4 bases unmatched. This CDR3 contains 15 residues. Germline V gives CDR1 LNHDA, CDR2 SQIVND (reference sequence). CDR3 sequence (DNA): TGTGCCAGTAACCTAGCGGGAGCTAGCACAGATACGCAGTATTTT. Encoded protein: CASNLAGASTDTQYF.

The CDR3 reads CASSPLVTWGGTEAFF. CDR3 in DNA: TGTGCCAGCAGCCCCCTCGTAACCTGGGGAGGTACTGAAGCTTTCTTT. The chain carries TRBV7-8 and TRBJ1-1; no reliable D call. In germline, CDR1 is SGHVS, CDR2 FQNEAQ. This CDR3 contains 16 residues. Trimming pared 5 bases from V and 5 bases from J, leaving 21 bases between.

V is TRBV10-2 and J is TRBJ1-5; 8 positions match TRBD1. The CDR3 totals 14 residues. The trim removed 6 bases at V and 8 bases at J, leaving 9 bases unmatched. Germline V gene sequence: CDR1 WSHSY, CDR2 SAAADI. The CDR3 sequence is CASSRGLGNEPQHF. DNA of the CDR3: TGCGCCAGCAGCAGGGGGCTGGGGAATGAGCCCCAGCATTTT.

This rearrangement joins TRBV9 to TRBJ2-7; a weak D match, TRBD1 (6 bases). The CDR3 sequence is 14 residues long. CDR1 and CDR2 from the germline V gene are SGDLS and YYNGEE. The V end lost 0 bases, the J end lost 6 bases, and 13 bases lay between the germline ends. This chain's CDR3 is CASSVDAARGEQYF. The CDR3 nucleotides are TGTGCCAGCAGCGTAGACGCAGCCAGGGGCGAGCAGTACTTC.

The gene calls are TRBV5-6 and TRBJ1-5; D ambiguous. Per germline, CDR1 SGHDT and CDR2 YYEEEE. The V end lost 0 bases, the J end lost 6 bases, and 7 bases lay between the germline ends. The CDR3 sequence is 13 residues long. DNA for the CDR3: TGTGCCAGCAGCTTGGCCGGGAGTCAGCCCCAGCATTTT. Translated: CASSLAGSQPQHF.